Listed below are T cell receptor beta chains from one sample, sequenced in a study of T cell responses to AZD1222 COVID-19 vaccine. Sequencing was performed with immunoSEQ multiplex PCR; in TCRdb, only in-frame clones are kept and a portion is missing. Of 150,000 to 200,000 clones listed, 92% were seen once; the top ten hold less than 11%. This specimen consisted of peripheral blood, obtained on day 0 of AZD1222 vaccination. The origin of the receptors is an adult in good health. CDR3s include the opening cysteine and the closing phenylalanine or tryptophan. A D gene is named only where the DNA matches it firmly.

v_call: TRBV28; cdr3_length: 12; d_call: NA; j_call: TRBJ1-2; cdr3_aa: CASSWSLGGYTF
v_call: TRBV14; cdr3_length: 13; d_call: NA; j_call: TRBJ1-2; cdr3_aa: CASSQSRISGYTF
v_call: TRBV19; cdr3_length: 14; d_call: NA; j_call: TRBJ1-5; cdr3_aa: CASAEGNSNQPQHF
v_call: TRBV7-2; cdr3_length: 15; d_call: TRBD1; j_call: TRBJ1-3; cdr3_aa: CASSPDTGAGNTIYF
v_call: TRBV11-2; cdr3_length: 15; d_call: NA; j_call: TRBJ2-3; cdr3_aa: CASRGRRDSLGTQYF
v_call: TRBV27; cdr3_length: 14; d_call: NA; j_call: TRBJ1-6; cdr3_aa: CASSLPGGNSPLHF
v_call: TRBV9; cdr3_length: 14; d_call: TRBD2; j_call: TRBJ2-3; cdr3_aa: CASRAGAGTDTQYF
v_call: TRBV23-1; cdr3_length: 11; d_call: NA; j_call: TRBJ1-6; cdr3_aa: CASSDSSPLHF
v_call: TRBV27; cdr3_length: 14; d_call: NA; j_call: TRBJ1-1; cdr3_aa: CASTSGVGGTEAFF
v_call: TRBV6-2/TRBV6-3; cdr3_length: 14; d_call: NA; j_call: TRBJ2-1; cdr3_aa: CASSYGGGYNEQFF
v_call: TRBV10-3; cdr3_length: 13; d_call: TRBD1; j_call: TRBJ1-5; cdr3_aa: CAIRDRGSQPQHF
v_call: TRBV25-1; cdr3_length: 18; d_call: TRBD2; j_call: TRBJ2-1; cdr3_aa: CASSESPGTSGAYNEQFF
v_call: TRBV25-1; cdr3_length: 16; d_call: NA; j_call: TRBJ1-6; cdr3_aa: CASSGLSGTGNSPLHF
v_call: TRBV19; cdr3_length: 14; d_call: TRBD1; j_call: TRBJ1-4; cdr3_aa: CASSIGQGTEKLFF
v_call: TRBV7-9; cdr3_length: 15; d_call: TRBD2; j_call: TRBJ2-3; cdr3_aa: CASSLALGGRDTQYF
v_call: TRBV23-1; cdr3_length: 20; d_call: NA; j_call: TRBJ1-5; cdr3_aa: CASSQLPPVGRGYSNQPQHF
v_call: TRBV6-6; cdr3_length: 16; d_call: NA; j_call: TRBJ1-5; cdr3_aa: CASSYPRGASNQPQHF
v_call: TRBV15; cdr3_length: 13; d_call: NA; j_call: TRBJ1-1; cdr3_aa: CATSNGIGTEAFF
v_call: TRBV27; cdr3_length: 13; d_call: NA; j_call: TRBJ1-1; cdr3_aa: CASSPPMNTEAFF
v_call: TRBV10-3; cdr3_length: 15; d_call: NA; j_call: TRBJ2-2; cdr3_aa: CAISESAAMTGELFF
v_call: TRBV12-3/TRBV12-4; cdr3_length: 12; d_call: NA; j_call: TRBJ2-5; cdr3_aa: CASRTGAETQYF
v_call: TRBV19; cdr3_length: 12; d_call: NA; j_call: TRBJ1-6; cdr3_aa: CASSIGFSPLHF
v_call: TRBV28; cdr3_length: 11; d_call: NA; j_call: TRBJ1-1; cdr3_aa: CASRLGNEAFF
v_call: TRBV5-8; cdr3_length: 14; d_call: NA; j_call: TRBJ1-2; cdr3_aa: CASSLVNMAGGYTF
v_call: TRBV5-1; cdr3_length: 18; d_call: NA; j_call: TRBJ2-3; cdr3_aa: CASSLGWTAREGTDTQYF
v_call: TRBV30; cdr3_length: 12; d_call: NA; j_call: TRBJ1-6; cdr3_aa: CAGGRYNSPLHF
v_call: TRBV12-5; cdr3_length: 18; d_call: NA; j_call: TRBJ2-1; cdr3_aa: CASGLAQPGDRGYNEQFF
v_call: TRBV5-8; cdr3_length: 14; d_call: NA; j_call: TRBJ2-5; cdr3_aa: CATGLYGLQETQYF
v_call: TRBV19; cdr3_length: 12; d_call: TRBD1; j_call: TRBJ1-1; cdr3_aa: CASSSGTVEAFF
v_call: TRBV5-4; cdr3_length: 15; d_call: NA; j_call: TRBJ1-2; cdr3_aa: CASSLSGNINYGYTF
v_call: TRBV11-2; cdr3_length: 14; d_call: NA; j_call: TRBJ1-1; cdr3_aa: CASSSNTANTEAFF
v_call: TRBV19; cdr3_length: 14; d_call: NA; j_call: TRBJ1-1; cdr3_aa: CASSMTVMNTEAFF
v_call: TRBV3-1/TRBV3-2; cdr3_length: 14; d_call: TRBD2; j_call: TRBJ2-7; cdr3_aa: CASSLSGASYEQYF
v_call: TRBV12-3/TRBV12-4; cdr3_length: 13; d_call: NA; j_call: TRBJ2-7; cdr3_aa: CASSLGAAYEQYF
v_call: TRBV24-1; cdr3_length: 14; d_call: NA; j_call: TRBJ2-1; cdr3_aa: CATSDFGGNNEQFF
v_call: TRBV5-1; cdr3_length: 15; d_call: TRBD1; j_call: TRBJ2-5; cdr3_aa: CASSGTGSEWETQYF
v_call: TRBV19; cdr3_length: 12; d_call: NA; j_call: TRBJ1-5; cdr3_aa: CASSFPGQPQHF
v_call: TRBV19; cdr3_length: 15; d_call: TRBD1; j_call: TRBJ2-7; cdr3_aa: CASSLLGQGAYEQYF
v_call: TRBV7-8; cdr3_length: 17; d_call: NA; j_call: TRBJ1-2; cdr3_aa: CASSPTAGEGSNYGYTF
v_call: TRBV30; cdr3_length: 15; d_call: NA; j_call: TRBJ2-3; cdr3_aa: CAWSDGGQNTDTQYF
v_call: TRBV28; cdr3_length: 16; d_call: NA; j_call: TRBJ2-2; cdr3_aa: CASSLNRLGTTGELFF
v_call: TRBV19; cdr3_length: 12; d_call: NA; j_call: TRBJ2-2; cdr3_aa: CASSIGARELFF
v_call: TRBV5-1; cdr3_length: 18; d_call: TRBD1; j_call: TRBJ1-6; cdr3_aa: CASSLATGGLRNNSPLHF
v_call: TRBV7-2; cdr3_length: 14; d_call: NA; j_call: TRBJ2-7; cdr3_aa: CASSSRQVSYEQYF
v_call: TRBV6-5; cdr3_length: 15; d_call: NA; j_call: TRBJ2-5; cdr3_aa: CASLRTQGLRETQYF
v_call: TRBV3-1/TRBV3-2; cdr3_length: 15; d_call: NA; j_call: TRBJ1-2; cdr3_aa: CASSQGPGAYYGYTF
v_call: TRBV6-1; cdr3_length: 14; d_call: NA; j_call: TRBJ1-2; cdr3_aa: CASSEGAQIYGYTF
v_call: TRBV27; cdr3_length: 14; d_call: TRBD1; j_call: TRBJ1-6; cdr3_aa: CATTLRGTNSPLHF
v_call: TRBV28; cdr3_length: 17; d_call: NA; j_call: TRBJ1-4; cdr3_aa: CASSTKLQGTTNEKLFF
v_call: TRBV5-1; cdr3_length: 15; d_call: NA; j_call: TRBJ2-3; cdr3_aa: CASSFFGGRTDTQYF
v_call: TRBV3-1/TRBV3-2; cdr3_length: 15; d_call: NA; j_call: TRBJ2-1; cdr3_aa: CASSPFNDKYNEQFF
v_call: TRBV28; cdr3_length: 14; d_call: NA; j_call: TRBJ1-6; cdr3_aa: CASLGQWPGSPLHF
v_call: TRBV2; cdr3_length: 15; d_call: TRBD1; j_call: TRBJ2-2; cdr3_aa: CASSEDRTNTGELFF